These 9 T cell receptor beta chains share one sample of origin, sequenced in a study of blood T cell repertoires in COVID-19. Profiling relied on immunoSEQ multiplex PCR, and the TCRdb table lists in-frame clones only, not all of them. The sample includes some 190,000 clones, approximately 80% of them seen just once. Sequenced input: peripheral blood. The receptors shown here come from a man aged 55 to 70 with acute or convalescent COVID-19.

V usage is TRBV13 and J usage is TRBJ2-1, with D unresolved. V was pared by 5 bases and J by 4 bases, with 21 bases between. Germline loops: CDR1 PRHDT, CDR2 FYEKMQ (reference sequence). This CDR3 comprises 17 residues. The CDR3 here is CASSLAQDNSKYNEQFF. The CDR3 DNA is TGTGCCAGCAGCCTCGCCCAGGATAACTCGAAGTACAATGAGCAGTTCTTC.

The chain couples TRBV6-5 to TRBJ1-1; no reliable D call. CDR1 is MNHEY, CDR2 SVGAGI, per germline. CDR3 length: 14 residues. Trimming removed 0 bases at V and 6 bases at J, with 11 bases between. CDR3 sequence: CASSYSRSVAEAFF. CDR3 DNA sequence: TGTGCCAGCAGTTACTCGAGGTCCGTAGCTGAAGCTTTCTTT.

V gene TRBV6-5 combines with J gene TRBJ1-2, with D uncertain. The CDR3 length is 13 residues. CDR1 MNHEY and CDR2 SVGAGI come from the germline V gene. V gave up 8 bases and J gave up 3 bases, with 13 bases separating them. CDR3: CASQNGVDYGYTF. CDR3 nucleotides: TGTGCCAGCCAAAACGGGGTGGACTATGGCTACACCTTC.

This clone has a handful of counts. V is TRBV7-3 and J is TRBJ2-2, with 11 bases aligning to TRBD2. Germline V gene data show CDR1 as SGHTA and CDR2 as FQGTGA. The junction had 4 bases not matched to a gene; V was cut back by 5 bases and J by 2 bases. The CDR3 is 16 amino acids. The CDR3 reads CASSTTSGGNTGELFF. CDR3 bases: TGTGCCAGCAGCACAACTAGCGGGGGCAACACCGGGGAGCTGTTTTTT.

This chain joins TRBV4-2 and TRBJ2-7; D is perhaps TRBD2 (8 bases). Germline CDR1 reads LGHNA; CDR2 reads YNFKEQ. V lost 4 bases, J lost 0 bases, and 16 bases lay in between. The CDR3 is 16 amino acids. In DNA, the CDR3 is TGTGCCAGCAGCCCCCGTAGCGGGGACAGCTCCTACGAGCAGTACTTC. Amino acids: CASSPRSGDSSYEQYF.

The chain couples TRBV11-3 to TRBJ2-2; TRBD1 matches 10 bases. Germline V gene data show CDR1 as SGHNT and CDR2 as YENEEA. CDR3 length: 19 amino acids. The V and J ends lost 4 bases and 0 bases, in that order; junction bases with no gene match: 11. Written as DNA, the CDR3 is TGTGCCAGCAGCTCCGACGGGACAGGGGTTACCGCGAACACCGGGGAGCTGTTTTTT. Encoded protein: CASSSDGTGVTANTGELFF.

The chain employs TRBV2 and TRBJ1-2; possible D gene TRBD1, 6 bases. The CDR3 has 12 residues. V lost 10 bases to trimming and J lost 4 bases, with 13 bases between them. Germline V lookup: CDR1 SNHLY, CDR2 FYNNEI. CDR3 nucleotides: TGTGCCACCAACATACAGGGCTATGGCTACACCTTC. This translates into CATNIQGYGYTF.

The chain couples TRBV18 to TRBJ1-1; TRBD1 might be the D (6 bases). V dropped 2 bases and J dropped 6 bases, with 13 bases sitting between them. Germline CDR1 KGHSH, CDR2 LQKENI. The CDR3 runs to 14 residues. CDR3 nucleotide sequence: TGTGCCAGCTCACCAGGGGGCGCATTCTCTGAAGCTTTCTTT. Its protein is CASSPGGAFSEAFF.

The J gene is TRBJ1-2, the V gene TRBV5-1; the match to TRBD1 covers 7 bases. Trimming removed 0 bases from V and 8 bases from J; junction bases left unmatched: 7. Germline loops: CDR1 SGHRS, CDR2 YFSETQ. This CDR3 spans 14 amino acids. Here the CDR3 DNA reads TGCGCCAGCAGCTTGGATTCAGGGGGTGTAGGCTACACCTTC. It codes for CASSLDSGGVGYTF. The whole variable domain, filled in from reference TRBV5-1 and TRBJ1-2, reads KAGVTQTPRYLIKTRGQQVTLSCSPISGHRSVSWYQQTPGQGLQFLFEYFSETQRNKGNFPGRFSGRQFSNSRSEMNVSTLELGDSALYLCASSLDSGGVGYTFGSGTRLTVV.